The clone carrying this TCR beta chain was seen a few times. No antigen is known for it. Sample-barcoded 5' priming and a J-beta primer mix drove a second PCR of about 7 to 11 cycles. TCRdb reanalysed the 5' RACE reads using MiXCR and keeps one entry per CDR3 protein. The sample records roughly 1,500,000 distinct CDR3 sequences, 34% being singletons. Germline lookup yields CDR1 SGDLS and CDR2 YYNGEE. V gave up 4 bases and J gave up 4 bases; unmatched junction bases: 9. The CDR3 runs to 16 residues. This sample was taken from a study of blood T cells in healthy people across ages. Study-level findings and limits: Bulk PBMC profiling left naive and antigen-experienced comparisons inconclusive.

The authors drew about 10 milliliters of peripheral blood from each donor. The sequence was collected from a woman aged 25-40 years in good health. Sequences were obtained from blood. The chain joins TRBV9 to TRBJ2-1; 9 bases fit TRBD1. CDR3 DNA: TGTGCCAGCAGCCTCCACCGGGACAGGGCGTACAATGAGCAGTTCTTC. Protein: CASSLHRDRAYNEQFF.